This T cell receptor beta chain was captured by sequencing in a study of shared clonotypes between healthy human individuals. The CDR3 runs 15 residues. Germline V gives CDR1 LNHDA, CDR2 SQIVND (reference sequence). V lost 0 bases, J lost 5 bases, and 13 bases lay in between. Assay used: immunoSEQ multiplex PCR; TCRdb lists only in-frame clones, some missing. The sample gives some 350,000 clones, around 67% of which show up once; about 9.3% is in the top ten. This sequence joins TRBV19 and TRBJ1-2; the D is unclear. Source material: memory CD4+ T cells sorted from blood. Regarding subset: CD45RA-negative fraction. The receptor's source is a man aged 30 to 45 in good health. The CDR3 DNA sequence: TGTGCCAGTAGTATAGACTCGTGGATACGGTATGGCTACACCTTC. It is translated as CASSIDSWIRYGYTF.